This T cell receptor beta chain stems from a study of T cell clones after liver transplantation. Looking at the study overall: TCRbeta sequencing after a pre-transplant mixed lymphocyte reaction identified graft-donor-reactive clones, later tracked in post-transplant blood. Timepoints were pre-transplant, pre-withdrawal, and after withdrawal was completed or failed.

This clone was seen a single time. CDR3 length: 17 amino acids. CDR1 and CDR2 from the germline V gene are LGHNA and YSLEER. Unmatched junction bases numbered 5, after V lost 1 base and J lost 3 bases. Only in-frame clones appear in the TCRdb table, and some are missing; sequencing was by immunoSEQ multiplex PCR. There are 68,000 or so clones in the sample; around 92% occur only once, and 0.75% to 1% lies in the top ten. V usage is TRBV4-3 and J usage is TRBJ2-3; 12 bases match TRBD2. The sample in question was CD4+ T cells from blood, obtained about 26 months after liver transplant. This TCR came from a human patient who received a liver transplant. The graft donor may have given rise to some T cells. The CDR3, as DNA: TGCGCCAGCAGCCAAGGCGCAACTAGCGGGAGGACAGATACGCAGTATTTT. It specifies CASSQGATSGRTDTQYF.